This T cell receptor (beta chain) originates from a study of vaccination and CD4 T cells after COVID-19 (dated by TCRdb to 2022 to 2024). For context, the study as a whole: Six males and four females were included in the convalescent cohort, with two Hispanic individuals, seven Caucasians, two Asians and one multiracial person represented. Participants received two doses of either the Pfizer-BioNTech BNT162b2 vaccine (n=8) or the Moderna mRNA-1273 vaccine (n=2). Post-COVID blood samples were collected from convalescent patients a median of around 100 days after diagnosis, with a range of roughly 35 to 180 days. Post-vaccine blood samples were taken a median of 72 days after the second vaccine dose, with a range of about 13 to 241 days. Overlapping spike peptide pools from SARS-CoV-2 and from the common cold coronaviruses HCoV-NL63, HCoV-OC43 and HCoV-229E were used as culture stimuli. Control cultures received a CEFX viral epitope pool as the positive control, an HIV-1 Nef peptide pool as the negative control, or no peptide. In roughly 11 COVID-19 convalescent patients and a handful of infection-naive healthy vaccine recipients, the spike-specific CD4+ TCR repertoire before mRNA vaccination was compared with the repertoire after mRNA vaccination. Overall study results and their limits: Although the median number of SARS-CoV-2-reactive clonotypes went up from around 20 after infection to some 40 after vaccination, the increase was not significant. Only a relatively small number of convalescent patients were included in the study, and early timepoints following natural infection were not analyzed. Among the post-vaccine SARS-CoV-2-reactive clones in convalescent patients, a median roughly 85% showed up only after vaccination, which suggests vaccine-specific priming. Of the vaccine-specific clones in convalescent patients, 304 of 307, or nearly all, reacted only to SARS-CoV-2 spike and did not cross-react with common cold coronaviruses.

The library was obtained by PCR. TCR sequencing of DNA from cultured CD4+ T cells used the Oncomine TCR Beta short-read assay at the Johns Hopkins FTIC core. Genomic DNA was extracted from the cultured CD4+ T cells with the QIAamp micro DNA kit. The Oncomine TCR Beta libraries from cultured CD4+ T cells were pooled using unique dual indexes and then sequenced on an Illumina iSeq 100. Regarding the original processing steps: Non-productive sequences were filtered out, and CDR3s that did not start with C, did not end with F or W, or were shorter than 7 amino acids were discarded. The MANAFEST web application was used to identify antigen-specific clonotypes by comparing peptide-stimulated wells against reference wells and other culture wells. An FDR below 0.05, an odds ratio above 5, and a productive frequency above 0.1% in at least two of three replicate wells were required for clones to be considered positive. Cross-reactive clonotypes were defined as significantly expanded in both SARS-CoV-2 spike wells and at least one common cold coronavirus spike condition. Using R version 3.6.1, CDR3 homology was evaluated through Levenshtein distances (stringdist) along with unrooted phylogenetic trees (ape). TCRdb cleaned the public reads at Q25 with fastp, built clones with MiXCR and kept in-frame beta chains. All rows with the same CDR3 protein become a single entry with the most common DNA and genes. TCRdb assigned the V and J calls; the authors' analysis was not used. This sample comprises roughly 15,000 distinct CDR3 sequences, 45% to 50% of them detected only once. The ten biggest clones cover over 15% of the sample.

In regard to this clonotype: This receptor's antigen is unknown. No much larger clonotype is one base removed from it; base qualities were not supplied.

The CDR3, from cysteine to phenylalanine, totals 13 residues. The read is trimmed to its CDR3 DNA, 39 bases read in frame from base 1. V sheds 3 bases and J sheds 1 base, leaving 7 bases between their ends. For CDR1 and CDR2, the germline V gene lists SGHRS and YFSETQ. The sample's treatment or condition label is to be understood as: roughly 11-day PBMC culture with coronavirus spike peptide pools or control peptides (ViraFEST assay). The ViraFEST assay was used in the study, in which antigen-specific T cells were expanded with peptide pools and expanded clonotypes were subsequently identified by TCR sequencing. The absence of prior SARS-CoV-2 infection in healthy vaccine recipients was confirmed by negative nucleocapsid antibody tests before and after vaccination. PBMCs were cultured at approximately 2.1 million per well in IMDM supplemented with approximately 5% human AB serum and 8 to 10 IU/ml IL-2, with around 10 ug/ml peptide pools added. Half of the culture medium was replaced with fresh IL-2-containing medium on days 3 and 7. CD4+ T cells were isolated after less than twelve days of culture through negative selection using the EasySep CD4+ T cell isolation kit. Ficoll-Paque Plus gradient centrifugation was used to isolate PBMCs from whole blood, and the isolated PBMCs were then either used fresh or cryopreserved at -140C. In general, triplicate wells were set up for every culture condition.

This sequence was found in a human donor who received a COVID-19 vaccine. The V gene is TRBV5-1 and the J gene is TRBJ1-2; the D segment cannot be called with confidence. Sequencing was performed on CD4+ T cells from blood, cultured in vitro, taken before SARS-CoV-2 vaccination. In nucleotide form, the sequence is TGCGCCAGCAGCTCGATTGGTAACTATGGCTACACCTTC. Its product reads: CASSSIGNYGYTF.